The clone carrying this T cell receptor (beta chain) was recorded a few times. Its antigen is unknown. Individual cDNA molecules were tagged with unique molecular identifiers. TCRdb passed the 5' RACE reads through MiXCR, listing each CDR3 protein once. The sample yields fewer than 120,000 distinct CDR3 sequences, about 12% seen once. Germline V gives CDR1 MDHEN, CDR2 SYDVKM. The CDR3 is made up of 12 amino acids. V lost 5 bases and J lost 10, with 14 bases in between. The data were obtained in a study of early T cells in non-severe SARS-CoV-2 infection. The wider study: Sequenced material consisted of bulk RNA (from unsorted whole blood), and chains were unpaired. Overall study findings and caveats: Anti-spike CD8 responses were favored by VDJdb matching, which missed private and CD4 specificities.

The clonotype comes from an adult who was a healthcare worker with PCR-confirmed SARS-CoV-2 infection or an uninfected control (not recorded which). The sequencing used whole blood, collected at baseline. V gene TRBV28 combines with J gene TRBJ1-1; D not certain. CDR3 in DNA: TGTGCCAGCAGTCCCGGTATGAAGGTAGCTTTCTTT. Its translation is CASSPGMKVAFF.